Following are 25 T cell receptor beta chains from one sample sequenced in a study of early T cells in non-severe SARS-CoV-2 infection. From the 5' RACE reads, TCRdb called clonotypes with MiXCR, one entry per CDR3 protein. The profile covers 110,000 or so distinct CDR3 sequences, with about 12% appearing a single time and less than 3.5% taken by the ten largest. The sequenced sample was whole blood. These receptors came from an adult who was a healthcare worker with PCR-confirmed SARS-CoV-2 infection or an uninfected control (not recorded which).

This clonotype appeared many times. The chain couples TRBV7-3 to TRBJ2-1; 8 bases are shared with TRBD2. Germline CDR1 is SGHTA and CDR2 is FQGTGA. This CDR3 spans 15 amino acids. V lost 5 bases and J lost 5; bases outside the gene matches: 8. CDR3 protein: CASSPGVAGNNEQFF. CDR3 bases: TGTGCCAGCAGCCCTGGGGTAGCGGGAAACAATGAGCAGTTCTTC.

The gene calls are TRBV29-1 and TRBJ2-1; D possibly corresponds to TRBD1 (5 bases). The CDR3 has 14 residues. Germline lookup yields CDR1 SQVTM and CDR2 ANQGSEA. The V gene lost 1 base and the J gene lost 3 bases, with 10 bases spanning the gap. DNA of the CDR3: TGCAGCGTTGAAGGAAACAGGATCTACAATGAGCAGTTCTTC. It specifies CSVEGNRIYNEQFF.

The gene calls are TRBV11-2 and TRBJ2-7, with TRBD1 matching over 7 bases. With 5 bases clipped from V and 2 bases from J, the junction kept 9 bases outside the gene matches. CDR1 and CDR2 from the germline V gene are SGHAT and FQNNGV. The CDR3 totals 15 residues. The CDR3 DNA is TGTGCCAGCAGCAAGAGACAGGGCGTTGCCTACGAGCAGTACTTC. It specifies CASSKRQGVAYEQYF.

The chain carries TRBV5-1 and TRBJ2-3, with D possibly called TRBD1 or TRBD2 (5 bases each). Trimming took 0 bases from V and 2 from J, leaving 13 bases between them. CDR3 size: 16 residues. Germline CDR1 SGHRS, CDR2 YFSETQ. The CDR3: CASSLALQGVTDTQYF. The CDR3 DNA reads TGCGCCAGCAGCTTGGCCCTTCAGGGAGTCACAGATACGCAGTATTTT.

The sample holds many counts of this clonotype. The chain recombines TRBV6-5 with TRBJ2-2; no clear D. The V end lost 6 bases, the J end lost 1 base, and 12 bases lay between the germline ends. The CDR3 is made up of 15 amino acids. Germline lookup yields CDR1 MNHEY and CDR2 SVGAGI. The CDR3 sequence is CASSRSGMNTGELFF. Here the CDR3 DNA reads TGTGCCAGCAGCCGCAGTGGGATGAACACCGGGGAGCTGTTTTTT.

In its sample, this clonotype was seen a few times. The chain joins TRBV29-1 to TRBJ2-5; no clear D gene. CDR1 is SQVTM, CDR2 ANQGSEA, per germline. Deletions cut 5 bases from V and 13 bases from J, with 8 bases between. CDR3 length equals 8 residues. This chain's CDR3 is CSVHYGYF. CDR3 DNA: TGCAGCGTTCATTATGGGTACTTC. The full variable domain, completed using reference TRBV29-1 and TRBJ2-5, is SAVISQKPSRDICQRGTSLTIQCQVDSQVTMMFWYRQQPGQSLTLIATANQGSEATYESGFVIDKFPISRPNLTFSTLTVSNMSPEDSSIYLCSVHYGYFGPGTRLLVL.

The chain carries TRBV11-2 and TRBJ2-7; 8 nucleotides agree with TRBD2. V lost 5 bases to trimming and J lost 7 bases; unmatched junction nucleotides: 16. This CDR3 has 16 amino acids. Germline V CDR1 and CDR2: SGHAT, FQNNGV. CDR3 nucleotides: TGTGCCAGCAGCCGCCAAACTTCAGCGGGAGCTCGGGAGCAGTACTTC. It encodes CASSRQTSAGAREQYF.

Here the CDR3 DNA reads TGTGCCAGCTCACCTCCGGCCCCCAGGGACGGGGGCGAGCAGTACTTC. Translated: CASSPPAPRDGGEQYF. The rearrangement uses TRBV18 and TRBJ2-7; D perhaps matches TRBD2 (6 bases). The germline V gene has CDR1 KGHSH and CDR2 LQKENI. This CDR3 is built from 16 residues. Trimming pared 3 bases from V and 6 bases from J, leaving 21 bases between.

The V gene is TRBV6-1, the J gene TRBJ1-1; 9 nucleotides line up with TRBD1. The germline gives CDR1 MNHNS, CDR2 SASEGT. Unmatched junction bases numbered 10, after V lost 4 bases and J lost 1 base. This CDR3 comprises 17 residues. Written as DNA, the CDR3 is TGTGCCAGCAGTGGAGGGATGAGGACAGGGGCGAACACTGAAGCTTTCTTT. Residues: CASSGGMRTGANTEAFF.

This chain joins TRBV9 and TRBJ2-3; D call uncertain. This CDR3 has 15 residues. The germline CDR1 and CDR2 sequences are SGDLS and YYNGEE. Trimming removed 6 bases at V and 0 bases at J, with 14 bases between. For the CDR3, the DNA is TGTGCCAGCACCCCTATACCGTTCAGCACAGATACGCAGTATTTT. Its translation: CASTPIPFSTDTQYF.

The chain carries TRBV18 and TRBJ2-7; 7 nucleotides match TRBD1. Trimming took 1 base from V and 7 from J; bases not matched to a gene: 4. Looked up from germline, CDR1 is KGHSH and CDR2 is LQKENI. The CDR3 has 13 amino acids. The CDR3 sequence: CASSPRGGNEQYF. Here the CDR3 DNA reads TGTGCCAGCTCACCACGAGGGGGCAATGAGCAGTACTTC. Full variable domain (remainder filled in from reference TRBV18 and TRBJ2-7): NAGVMQNPRHLVRRRGQEARLRCSPMKGHSHVYWYRQLPEEGLKFMVYLQKENIIDESGMPKERFSAEFPKEGPSILRIQQVVRGDSAAYFCASSPRGGNEQYFGPGTRLTVT.

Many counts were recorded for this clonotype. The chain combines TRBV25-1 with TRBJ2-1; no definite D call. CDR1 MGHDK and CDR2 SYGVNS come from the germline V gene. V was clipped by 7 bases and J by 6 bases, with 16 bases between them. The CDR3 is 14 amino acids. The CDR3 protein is CASTGPFRSNEQFF. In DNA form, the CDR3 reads TGTGCCAGCACCGGTCCCTTTAGGAGCAATGAGCAGTTCTTC.

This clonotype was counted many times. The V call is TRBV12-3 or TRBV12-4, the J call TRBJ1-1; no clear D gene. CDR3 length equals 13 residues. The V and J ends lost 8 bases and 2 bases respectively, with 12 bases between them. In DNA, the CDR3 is TGTGCCAGCGGATACAAAGTAAACACTGAAGCTTTCTTT. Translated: CASGYKVNTEAFF.

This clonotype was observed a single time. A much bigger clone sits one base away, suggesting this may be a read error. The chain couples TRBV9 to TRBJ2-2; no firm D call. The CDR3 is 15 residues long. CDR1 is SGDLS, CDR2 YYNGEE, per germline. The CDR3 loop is CASTPNGVNTWELFF. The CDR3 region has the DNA TGTGCCAGCACCCCCAATGGAGTGAACACCTGGGAGCTGTTTTTT. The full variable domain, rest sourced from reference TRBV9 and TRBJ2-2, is DSGVTQTPKHLITATGQRVTLRCSPRSGDLSVYWYQQSLDQGLQFLIQYYNGEERAKGNILERFSAQQFPDLHSELNLSSLELGDSALYFCASTPNGVNTWELFFGEGSRLTVL.

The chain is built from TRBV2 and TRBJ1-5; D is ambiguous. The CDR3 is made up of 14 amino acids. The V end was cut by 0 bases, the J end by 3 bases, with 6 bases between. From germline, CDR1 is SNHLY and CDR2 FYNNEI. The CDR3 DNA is TGTGCCAGCAGTGAAGCTAGAGCCAATCAGCCCCAGCATTTT. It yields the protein CASSEARANQPQHF.

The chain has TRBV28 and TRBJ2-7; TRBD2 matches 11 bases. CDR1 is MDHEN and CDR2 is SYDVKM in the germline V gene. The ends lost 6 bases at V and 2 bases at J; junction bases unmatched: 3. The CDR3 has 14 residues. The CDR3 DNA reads TGTGCCAGCAGGACTAGCGGGACTACCTACGAGCAGTACTTC. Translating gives CASRTSGTTYEQYF.

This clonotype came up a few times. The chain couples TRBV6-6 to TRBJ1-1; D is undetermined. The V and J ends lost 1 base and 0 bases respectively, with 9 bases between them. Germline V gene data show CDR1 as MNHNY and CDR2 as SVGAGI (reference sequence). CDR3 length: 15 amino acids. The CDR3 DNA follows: TGTGCCAGCAGTTACTACGGAGGGATGAACACTGAAGCTTTCTTT. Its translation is CASSYYGGMNTEAFF.

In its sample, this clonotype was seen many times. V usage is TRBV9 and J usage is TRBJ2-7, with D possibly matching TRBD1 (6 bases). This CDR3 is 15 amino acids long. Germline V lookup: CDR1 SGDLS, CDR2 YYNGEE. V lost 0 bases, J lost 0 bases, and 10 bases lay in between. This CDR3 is CASSVGLGGSYEQYF. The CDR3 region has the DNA TGTGCCAGCAGCGTAGGGTTAGGGGGCTCCTACGAGCAGTACTTC. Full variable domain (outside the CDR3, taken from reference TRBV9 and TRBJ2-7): DSGVTQTPKHLITATGQRVTLRCSPRSGDLSVYWYQQSLDQGLQFLIQYYNGEERAKGNILERFSAQQFPDLHSELNLSSLELGDSALYFCASSVGLGGSYEQYFGPGTRLTVT.

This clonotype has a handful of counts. The CDR3 spells CASSDAGDLNTEAFF. CDR3 sequence (DNA): TGTGCCAGCAGTGATGCAGGCGACCTGAACACTGAAGCTTTCTTT. V and J are TRBV2 and TRBJ1-1; D is unclear. The germline gives CDR1 SNHLY, CDR2 FYNNEI. Trimming removed 3 bases from V and 0 bases from J, with 11 bases in between. CDR3 length equals 15 residues.

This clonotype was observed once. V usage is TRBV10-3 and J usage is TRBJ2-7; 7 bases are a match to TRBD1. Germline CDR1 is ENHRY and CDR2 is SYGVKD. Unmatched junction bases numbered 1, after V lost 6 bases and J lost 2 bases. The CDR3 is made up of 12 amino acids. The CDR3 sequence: CAIRGQTYEQYF. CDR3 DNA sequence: TGTGCCATCAGGGGACAGACCTACGAGCAGTACTTC.

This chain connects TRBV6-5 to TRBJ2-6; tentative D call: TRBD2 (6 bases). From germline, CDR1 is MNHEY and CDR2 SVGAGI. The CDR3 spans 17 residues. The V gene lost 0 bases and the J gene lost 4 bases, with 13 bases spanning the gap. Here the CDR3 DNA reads TGTGCCAGCAGTTACTCGAGACGGGGGACCGGGGCCAACGTCCTGACTTTC. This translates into CASSYSRRGTGANVLTF.

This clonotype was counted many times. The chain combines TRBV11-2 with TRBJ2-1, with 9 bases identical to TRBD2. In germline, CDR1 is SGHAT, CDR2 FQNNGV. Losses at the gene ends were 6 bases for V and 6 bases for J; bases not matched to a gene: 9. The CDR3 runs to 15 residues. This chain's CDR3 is CASSAGGRAVNEQFF. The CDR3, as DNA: TGTGCCAGCAGTGCCGGCGGGAGGGCCGTCAATGAGCAGTTCTTC. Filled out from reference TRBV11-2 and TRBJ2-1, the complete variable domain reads EAGVAQSPRYKIIEKRQSVAFWCNPISGHATLYWYQQILGQGPKLLIQFQNNGVVDDSQLPKDRFSAERLKGVDSTLKIQPAKLEDSAVYLCASSAGGRAVNEQFFGPGTRLTVL.

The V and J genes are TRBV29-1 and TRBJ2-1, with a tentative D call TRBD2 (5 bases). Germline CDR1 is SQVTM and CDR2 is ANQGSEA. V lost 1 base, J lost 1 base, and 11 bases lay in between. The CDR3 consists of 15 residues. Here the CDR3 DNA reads TGCAGCGTTGAAGCGGAGGAGTTTTCCTACAATGAGCAGTTCTTC. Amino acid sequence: CSVEAEEFSYNEQFF.

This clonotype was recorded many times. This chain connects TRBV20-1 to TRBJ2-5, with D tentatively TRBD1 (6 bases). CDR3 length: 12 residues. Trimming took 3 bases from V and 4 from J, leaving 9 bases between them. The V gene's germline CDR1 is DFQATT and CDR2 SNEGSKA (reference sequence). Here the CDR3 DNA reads TGCAGTGCTAGCAGGGGCGCAGAGACCCAGTACTTC. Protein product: CSASRGAETQYF.

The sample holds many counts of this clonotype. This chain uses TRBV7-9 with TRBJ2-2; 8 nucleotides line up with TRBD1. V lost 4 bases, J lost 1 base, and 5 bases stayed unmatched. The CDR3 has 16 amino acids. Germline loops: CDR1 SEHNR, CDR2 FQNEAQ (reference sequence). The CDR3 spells CASSSRTGMNTGELFF. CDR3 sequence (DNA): TGTGCCAGCAGCTCTCGGACAGGGATGAACACCGGGGAGCTGTTTTTT.